This TCR beta chain came from a study of blood T cell repertoires in COVID-19. For the study at large: Some COVID-19 samples were acute and others convalescent; all came from the United States, Italy and Spain. T cells, B-cell-depleted T cells, or PBMCs supplied cDNA or gDNA.

Authors' data handling: Researchers report that nucleated cell counts were estimated from reference gene primer amplification. Only in-frame clones appear in the TCRdb table, and some are missing; sequencing was by immunoSEQ multiplex PCR. The V and J calls and clone size come from that table; D and trimming were worked out from the DNA. The data hold around 100,000 clones, with 70% to 90% observed a single time. Germline CDR1 is LGHNA and CDR2 is YNFKEQ. V lost 4 bases, J lost 5 bases, and 9 bases stayed unmatched. The CDR3 has 16 amino acids. This clone was seen once. The source of this sequence is a man aged 35 to 55 with acute or convalescent COVID-19. The genes are TRBV4-2 and TRBJ2-1; TRBD2 matches at 9 bases. Material for sequencing was peripheral blood. The CDR3 nucleotides read TGTGCCAGCAGCCTTAAAGCGGGAGGAGCAAACAATGAGCAGTTCTTC. Protein sequence: CASSLKAGGANNEQFF.